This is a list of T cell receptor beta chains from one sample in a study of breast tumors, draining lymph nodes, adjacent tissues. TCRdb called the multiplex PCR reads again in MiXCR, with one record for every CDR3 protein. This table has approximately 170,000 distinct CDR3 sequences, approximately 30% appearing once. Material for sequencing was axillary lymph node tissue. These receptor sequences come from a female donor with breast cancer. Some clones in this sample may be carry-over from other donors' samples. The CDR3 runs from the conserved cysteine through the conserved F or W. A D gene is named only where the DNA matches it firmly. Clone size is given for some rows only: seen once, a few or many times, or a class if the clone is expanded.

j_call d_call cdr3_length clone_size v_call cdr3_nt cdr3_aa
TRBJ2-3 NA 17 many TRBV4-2 TGTGCCAGCAGCCAAGAAAGCACTAGCTCTCGCACAGATACGCAGTATTTT CASSQESTSSRTDTQYF
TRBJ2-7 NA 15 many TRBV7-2 TGTGCCAGCAGCTTAGGAAGCGCCGGGAGCGCCGAGCAGTACTTC CASSLGSAGSAEQYF
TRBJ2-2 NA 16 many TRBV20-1 TGCAGTGCTAGAGACATTGACAGGTCGGGGGGCGGGGAGCTGTTTTTT CSARDIDRSGGGELFF
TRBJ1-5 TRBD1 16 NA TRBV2 TGTGCCAGCAGTGAGGGCAGGGGGCGAGGGAATCAGCCCCAGCATTTT CASSEGRGRGNQPQHF
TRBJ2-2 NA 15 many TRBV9 TGTGCCAGCAGCGCCATGACAGCGAACACCGGGGAGCTGTTTTTT CASSAMTANTGELFF
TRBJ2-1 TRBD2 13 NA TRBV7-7 TGTGCTAGAGGTCTAGCGGGGGGAAATGAGCAGTTCTTC CARGLAGGNEQFF
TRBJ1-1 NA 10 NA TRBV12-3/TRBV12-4 TGTGCCATCAAAGGGACTGAAGCTTTCTTT CAIKGTEAFF
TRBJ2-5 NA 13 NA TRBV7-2 TGTGCCAGCAGCCCACGGATACAAGAGACCCAGTACTTC CASSPRIQETQYF
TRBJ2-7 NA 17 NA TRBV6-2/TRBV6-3 TGTGCCAGCAGCTCCTATTCCCGGGCGAGACTACCAACCGAGCAGTACTTC CASSSYSRARLPTEQYF
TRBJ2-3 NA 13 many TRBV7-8 TGTGCCAGCAGCCCATCTATTAGAGATACGCAGTATTTT CASSPSIRDTQYF
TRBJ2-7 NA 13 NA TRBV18 TGTGCCAGCTCACCTACGTCTAACTACGAGCAGTGCTTC CASSPTSNYEQCF
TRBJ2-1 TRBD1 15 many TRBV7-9 TGTGCCAGCAGCTTTGGACAGGGGGGGTTTGGTGAGCAGTTCTTC CASSFGQGGFGEQFF
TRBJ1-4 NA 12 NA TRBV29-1 TGCAGCGTTGAAGTAGTCCCGGAAAAGCTGCTTTTT CSVEVVPEKLLF
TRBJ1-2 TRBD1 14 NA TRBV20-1 TGCAGTGCAAGGAAAACGGGACAGAAAGCCTCCCACACCTTC CSARKTGQKASHTF
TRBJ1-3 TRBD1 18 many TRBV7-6 TGTGCCAGCAGCCCCCGGGACAGGCATTCCAGCTCTGGAAACACCATATATTTT CASSPRDRHSSSGNTIYF
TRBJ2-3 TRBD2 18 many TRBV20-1 TGCAGTGCTTCCCACCCCATACTAGCGGGAGGAGTAGGAGATACGCAGTATTTT CSASHPILAGGVGDTQYF
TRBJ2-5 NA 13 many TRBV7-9 TGTGCCAGCAGCTTCTCTGCCCAAGAGACCCAGTACTTC CASSFSAQETQYF